This entry lists 17 T cell receptor beta chains sequenced from one sample in a study of OX40 agonist ivuxolimab in advanced cancers. The data were produced by immunoSEQ multiplex PCR, yet TCRdb's version contains in-frame clones alone and is incomplete. The table lists 68,000 or so clones, approximately 88% of them singletons. The source was CD4+ or CD8+ T cells sorted from blood, collected in a trial of the OX40 agonist ivuxolimab. These receptors all come from an adult with an advanced solid tumor such as melanoma, head and neck, liver or kidney cancer.

The V and J genes are TRBV7-8 and TRBJ1-4; D is unresolved. This CDR3 contains 13 residues. Germline lookup yields CDR1 SGHVS and CDR2 FQNEAQ. V lost 5 bases to trimming and J lost 8 bases, with 12 bases between them. This CDR3 is CASSPPIGEKLFF. Here the CDR3 DNA reads TGTGCCAGCAGCCCCCCCATAGGGGAAAAACTGTTTTTT.

This sequence joins TRBV7-2 and TRBJ1-3, with D unclear. The V end was cut by 1 base, the J end by 0 bases, with 7 bases between. Per the germline V gene, CDR1 is SGHTA and CDR2 is FQGNSA. The CDR3 length is 15 residues. This CDR3 reads CASSLERVSGNTIYF. CDR3 in DNA: TGTGCCAGCAGCTTAGAGCGGGTCTCTGGAAACACCATATATTTT. Together with reference TRBV7-2 and TRBJ1-3, the CDR3 gives the full variable domain: GAGVSQSPSNKVTEKGKDVELRCDPISGHTALYWYRQSLGQGLEFLIYFQGNSAPDKSGLPSDRFSAERTGGSVSTLTIQRTQQEDSAVYLCASSLERVSGNTIYFGEGSWLTVV.

The DNA for the CDR3 is TGTGCCAGCAGCTTATATGTTGGGACAGGGTCGAACTATGGCTACACCTTC. This gives the protein CASSLYVGTGSNYGYTF. The rearrangement uses TRBV7-6 and TRBJ1-2; 9 positions match TRBD1. Losses at the gene ends were 2 bases for V and 2 bases for J; bases not matched to a gene: 9. Germline V gene sequence: CDR1 SGHVS, CDR2 FNYEAQ. CDR3 size: 17 residues.

V is TRBV7-9 and J is TRBJ2-2; unclear D gene. Germline V CDR1 and CDR2: SEHNR, FQNEAQ (reference sequence). V was pared by 5 bases and J by 5 bases, with 0 bases between. This CDR3 region has 10 residues. The CDR3 DNA follows: TGTGCCAGCAGCACCGGGGAGCTGTTTTTT. This codes for CASSTGELFF.

As DNA, the CDR3 is TGTGCCAGCAGCCAAGAAGCCTTCGGGGGGACCCAGTACTTC. It is translated as CASSQEAFGGTQYF. V and J are TRBV4-2 and TRBJ2-5, with TRBD2 as a possible D gene (6 bases). The CDR3 spans 14 residues. The germline V and J ends were trimmed by 0 bases and 7 bases, with 12 bases remaining between them. Looked up from germline, CDR1 is LGHNA and CDR2 is YNFKEQ.

This chain uses TRBV29-1 with TRBJ2-6; the match to TRBD1 covers 10 bases. Trimming cost V 5 bases and J 0 bases; bases outside gene matches: 1. The CDR3 loop spans 15 amino acids. CDR1 and CDR2 (germline): SQVTM, ANQGSEA. The CDR3 nucleotides read TGCAGCGTTCGGACAGGGGGCTCTGGGGCCAACGTCCTGACTTTC. It codes for CSVRTGGSGANVLTF.

This clone appeared a few times. The V and J genes are TRBV5-1 and TRBJ1-6; D is undetermined. This CDR3 is built from 13 residues. The germline CDR1 and CDR2 sequences are SGHRS and YFSETQ. V lost 7 bases, J lost 6 bases, and 11 bases lay in between. For the CDR3, the DNA is TGCGCCAGCTCCTCCGGTGGTAATTCACCCCTCCACTTT. Its protein product is CASSSGGNSPLHF.

The chain carries TRBV11-1 and TRBJ2-7; TRBD2 is a possible D gene (5 bases). The CDR3 spans 17 residues. The germline V gene has CDR1 SGHAT and CDR2 FQDESV (reference sequence). The V end lost 5 bases, the J end lost 0 bases, and 20 bases lay between the germline ends. This CDR3 reads CASSTQGRGHSSYEQYF. CDR3 nucleotides: TGTGCCAGCAGCACTCAAGGTCGCGGGCACAGCTCCTACGAGCAGTACTTC.

The J gene is TRBJ1-2, the V gene TRBV5-6; tentatively, D is TRBD1 (6 bases). The CDR3 totals 13 residues. Germline V lookup: CDR1 SGHDT, CDR2 YYEEEE. V gave up 5 bases and J gave up 3 bases, with 11 bases separating them. The CDR3 here is CASSYGQYYGYTF. DNA for the CDR3: TGTGCCAGCAGTTACGGACAGTACTATGGCTACACCTTC.

This sequence joins TRBV28 and TRBJ2-5; unclear D gene. CDR1 and CDR2 from the germline V gene are MDHEN and SYDVKM. V was pared by 0 bases and J by 7 bases, with 12 bases between. The CDR3 length is 14 residues. The CDR3 coding sequence is TGTGCCAGCAGTTTATGGGGCGCCCCATGGACCCAGTACTTC. Protein: CASSLWGAPWTQYF.

The chain is built from TRBV4-2 and TRBJ2-1, with unresolved D. V lost 2 bases to trimming and J lost 5 bases, with 16 bases between them. This CDR3 contains 16 residues. CDR1 is LGHNA and CDR2 is YNFKEQ in the germline V gene. The CDR3 DNA is TGTGCCAGCAGCCAATTCACTTCTAGGGAAAACAATGAGCAGTTCTTC. It is translated as CASSQFTSRENNEQFF.

This clone has a single count. The J gene is TRBJ2-3, the V gene TRBV5-1; no definite D call. Germline V gene lookup returns CDR1 SGHRS and CDR2 YFSETQ. The V end lost 1 base, the J end lost 3 bases, and 6 bases lay between the germline ends. This CDR3 contains 13 residues. The DNA of the CDR3 is TGCGCCAGCAGCTTGACCTGGACAGATACGCAGTATTTT. This sequence encodes CASSLTWTDTQYF.

The genes are TRBV29-1 and TRBJ2-1; 7 bases match TRBD1. This CDR3 spans 12 amino acids. Trimming took 6 bases from V and 4 from J; bases not matched to a gene: 3. The V gene's germline CDR1 is SQVTM and CDR2 ANQGSEA. In DNA, the CDR3 is TGCAGCGTGATACAGGGGTACAATGAGCAGTTCTTC. Protein: CSVIQGYNEQFF.

The rearrangement joins TRBV6-5 to TRBJ2-3; 8 bases line up with TRBD1. Trimming at V came to 10 bases and at J to 2 bases, leaving 11 bases not matched to a gene. CDR1 is MNHEY and CDR2 is SVGAGI in the germline V gene. The CDR3 has 15 residues. CDR3 loop: CATLRTGKYTDTQYF. The DNA of the CDR3 is TGTGCCACCCTCCGGACAGGGAAATACACAGATACGCAGTATTTT.

The chain has TRBV18 and TRBJ2-7, with 9 bases fitting TRBD2. The CDR3 runs 15 residues. Germline CDR1 KGHSH, CDR2 LQKENI. Trimming removed 2 bases from V and 5 bases from J; junction bases left unmatched: 7. The CDR3 region has the DNA TGTGCCAGCTCACCAAGTAGCGGGAGTGGCGACGAGCAGTACTTC. Translation: CASSPSSGSGDEQYF.

The J gene is TRBJ1-2, the V gene TRBV7-9; D possibly corresponds to TRBD1 (5 bases). Germline CDR1 SEHNR, CDR2 FQNEAQ (reference sequence). The CDR3 runs to 12 residues. Trimming took off 0 bases at V and 8 bases at J, with 7 bases between the two ends. The DNA for the CDR3 is TGTGCCAGCAGCTTAGCGCAGGGCGGCTACACCTTC. Residues: CASSLAQGGYTF.

V and J are TRBV28 and TRBJ1-2, with 10 positions matching TRBD1. The CDR3 has 13 residues. Trimming took 5 bases from V and 7 from J; bases not matched to a gene: 4. Germline V lookup: CDR1 MDHEN, CDR2 SYDVKM. The CDR3: CASSLRTGGGYTF. The CDR3 region has the DNA TGTGCCAGCAGTCTTAGGACAGGGGGTGGCTACACCTTC.